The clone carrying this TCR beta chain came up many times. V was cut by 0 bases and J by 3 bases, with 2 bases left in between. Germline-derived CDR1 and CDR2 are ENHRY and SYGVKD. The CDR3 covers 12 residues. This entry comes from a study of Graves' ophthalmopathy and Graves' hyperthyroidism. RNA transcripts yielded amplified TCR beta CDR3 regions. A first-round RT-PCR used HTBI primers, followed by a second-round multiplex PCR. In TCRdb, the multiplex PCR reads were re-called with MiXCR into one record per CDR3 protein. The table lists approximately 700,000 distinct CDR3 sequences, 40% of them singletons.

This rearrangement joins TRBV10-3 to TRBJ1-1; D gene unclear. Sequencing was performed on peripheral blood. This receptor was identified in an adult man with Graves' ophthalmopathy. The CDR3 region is CAISESDTEAFF. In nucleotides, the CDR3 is TGTGCCATCAGTGAGTCGGACACTGAAGCTTTCTTT.